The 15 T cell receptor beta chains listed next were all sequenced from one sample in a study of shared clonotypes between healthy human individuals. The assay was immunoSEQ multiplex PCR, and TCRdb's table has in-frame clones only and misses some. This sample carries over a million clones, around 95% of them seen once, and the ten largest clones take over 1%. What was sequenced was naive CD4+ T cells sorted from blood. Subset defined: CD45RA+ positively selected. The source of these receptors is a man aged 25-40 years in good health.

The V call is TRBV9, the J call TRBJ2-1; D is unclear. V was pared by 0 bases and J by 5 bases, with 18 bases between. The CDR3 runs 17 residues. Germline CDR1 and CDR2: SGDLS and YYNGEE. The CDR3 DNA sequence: TGTGCCAGCAGCGTAGCTTCCGGATTAGGTCCGAACAATGAGCAGTTCTTC. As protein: CASSVASGLGPNNEQFF.

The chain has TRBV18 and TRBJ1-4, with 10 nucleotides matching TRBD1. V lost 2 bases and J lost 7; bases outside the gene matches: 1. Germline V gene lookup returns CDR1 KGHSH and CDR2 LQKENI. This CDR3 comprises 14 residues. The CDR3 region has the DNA TGTGCCAGCTCACCAGGGACAGGGGTTGAAAAACTGTTTTTT. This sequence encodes CASSPGTGVEKLFF. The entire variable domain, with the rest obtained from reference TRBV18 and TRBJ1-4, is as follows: NAGVMQNPRHLVRRRGQEARLRCSPMKGHSHVYWYRQLPEEGLKFMVYLQKENIIDESGMPKERFSAEFPKEGPSILRIQQVVRGDSAAYFCASSPGTGVEKLFFGSGTQLSVL.

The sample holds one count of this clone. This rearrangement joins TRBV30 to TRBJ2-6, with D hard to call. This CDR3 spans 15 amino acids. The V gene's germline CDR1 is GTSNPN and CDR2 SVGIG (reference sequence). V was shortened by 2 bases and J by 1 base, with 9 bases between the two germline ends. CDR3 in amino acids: CAWSRKGSGANVLTF. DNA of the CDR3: TGTGCCTGGAGTAGAAAGGGATCTGGGGCCAACGTCCTGACTTTC.

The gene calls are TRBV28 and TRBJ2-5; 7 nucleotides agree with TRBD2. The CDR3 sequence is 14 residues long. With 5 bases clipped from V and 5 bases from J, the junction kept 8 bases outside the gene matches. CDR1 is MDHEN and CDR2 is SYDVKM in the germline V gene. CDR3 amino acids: CASSPSGGRETQYF. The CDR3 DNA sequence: TGTGCCAGCAGTCCCTCCGGGGGGAGGGAGACCCAGTACTTC.

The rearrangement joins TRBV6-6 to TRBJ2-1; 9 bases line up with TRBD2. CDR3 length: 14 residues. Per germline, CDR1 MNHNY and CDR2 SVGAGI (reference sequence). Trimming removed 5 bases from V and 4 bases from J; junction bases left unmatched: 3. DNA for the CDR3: TGTGCCAGCAGTCTAGCGGGATCTTACAATGAGCAGTTCTTC. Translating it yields CASSLAGSYNEQFF.

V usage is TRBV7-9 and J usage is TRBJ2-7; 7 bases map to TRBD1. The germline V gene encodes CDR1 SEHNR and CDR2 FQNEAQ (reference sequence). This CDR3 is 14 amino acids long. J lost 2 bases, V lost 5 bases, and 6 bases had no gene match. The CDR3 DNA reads TGTGCCAGCAGCCCACGACAGGGTACCTACGAGCAGTACTTC. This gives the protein CASSPRQGTYEQYF. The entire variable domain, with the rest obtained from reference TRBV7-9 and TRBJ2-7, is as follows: DTGVSQNPRHKITKRGQNVTFRCDPISEHNRLYWYRQTLGQGPEFLTYFQNEAQLEKSRLLSDRFSAERPKGSFSTLEIQRTEQGDSAMYLCASSPRQGTYEQYFGPGTRLTVT.

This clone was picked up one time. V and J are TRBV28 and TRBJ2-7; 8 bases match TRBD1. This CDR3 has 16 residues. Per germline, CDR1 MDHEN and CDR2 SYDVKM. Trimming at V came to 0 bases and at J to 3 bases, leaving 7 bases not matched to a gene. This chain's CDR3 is CASSLWTGTGDYEQYF. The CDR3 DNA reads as TGTGCCAGCAGTTTATGGACCGGGACAGGAGACTACGAGCAGTACTTC. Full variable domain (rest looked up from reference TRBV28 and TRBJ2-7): DVKVTQSSRYLVKRTGEKVFLECVQDMDHENMFWYRQDPGLGLRLIYFSYDVKMKEKGDIPEGYSVSREKKERFSLILESASTNQTSMYLCASSLWTGTGDYEQYFGPGTRLTVT.

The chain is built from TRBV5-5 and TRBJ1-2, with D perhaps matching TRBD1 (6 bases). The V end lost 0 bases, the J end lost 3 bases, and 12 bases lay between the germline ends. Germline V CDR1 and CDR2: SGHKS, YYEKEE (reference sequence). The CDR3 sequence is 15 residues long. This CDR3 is CASSLDGGGDYGYTF. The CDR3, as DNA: TGTGCCAGCAGCTTGGATGGGGGCGGAGACTATGGCTACACCTTC.

This chain's CDR3 is CASSQGTRLQFF. The DNA for the CDR3 is TGTGCCAGCAGTCAAGGGACTAGACTACAGTTCTTC. The gene calls are TRBV28 and TRBJ2-1, with 8 bases matching TRBD2. The germline V gene has CDR1 MDHEN and CDR2 SYDVKM. V was clipped by 5 bases and J by 13 bases; unmatched bases: 7. The CDR3 is 12 residues long.

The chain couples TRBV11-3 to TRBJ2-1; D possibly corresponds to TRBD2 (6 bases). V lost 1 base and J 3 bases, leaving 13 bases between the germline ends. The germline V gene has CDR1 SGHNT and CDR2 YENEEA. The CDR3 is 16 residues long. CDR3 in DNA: TGTGCCAGCAGCTTAGTTGTCGGGAGTAGCTACAATGAGCAGTTCTTC. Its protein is CASSLVVGSSYNEQFF. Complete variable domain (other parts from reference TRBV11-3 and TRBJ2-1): EAGVVQSPRYKIIEKKQPVAFWCNPISGHNTLYWYLQNLGQGPELLIRYENEEAVDDSQLPKDRFSAERLKGVDSTLKIQPAELGDSAVYLCASSLVVGSSYNEQFFGPGTRLTVL.

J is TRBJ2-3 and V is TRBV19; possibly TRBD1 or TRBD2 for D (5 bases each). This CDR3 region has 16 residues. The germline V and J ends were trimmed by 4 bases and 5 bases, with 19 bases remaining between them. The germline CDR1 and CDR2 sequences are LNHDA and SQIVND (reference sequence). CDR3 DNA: TGTGCCAGTAGTAGTGTGAGGGACCCCCAACGAGATACGCAGTATTTT. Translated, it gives CASSSVRDPQRDTQYF.

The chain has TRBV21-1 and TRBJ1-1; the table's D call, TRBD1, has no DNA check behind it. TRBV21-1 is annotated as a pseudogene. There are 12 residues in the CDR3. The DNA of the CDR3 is TGTGCCAGCTTACAGAGTAACACTGAAGCTTTCTTT. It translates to CASLQSNTEAFF.

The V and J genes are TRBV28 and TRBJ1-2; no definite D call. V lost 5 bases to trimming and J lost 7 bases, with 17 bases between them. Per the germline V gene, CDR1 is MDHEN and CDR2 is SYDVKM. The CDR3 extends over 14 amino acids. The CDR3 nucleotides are TGTGCCAGCAGTATAAGCAACCTGGCCTTTGGCTACACCTTC. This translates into CASSISNLAFGYTF.

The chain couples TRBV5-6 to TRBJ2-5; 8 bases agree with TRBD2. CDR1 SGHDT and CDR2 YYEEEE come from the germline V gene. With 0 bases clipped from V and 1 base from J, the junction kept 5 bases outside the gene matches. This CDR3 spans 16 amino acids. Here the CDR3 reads CASSLAGGIGQETQYF. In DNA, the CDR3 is TGTGCCAGCAGCTTGGCGGGAGGGATCGGCCAAGAGACCCAGTACTTC.

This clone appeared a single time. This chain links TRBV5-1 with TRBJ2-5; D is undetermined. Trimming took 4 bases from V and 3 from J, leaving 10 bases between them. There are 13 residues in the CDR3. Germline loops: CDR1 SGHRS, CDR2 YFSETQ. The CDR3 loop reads CASSAIKEETQYF. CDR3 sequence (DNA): TGCGCCAGCAGCGCCATCAAGGAAGAGACCCAGTACTTC.